The 15 T cell receptor beta chains presented below share a single source sample, sequenced in a study of shared clonotypes between healthy human individuals. Sequencing was performed with immunoSEQ multiplex PCR; in TCRdb, only in-frame clones are kept and a portion is missing. The table records some 980,000 clones, 60% to 85% of them present only once. Sequenced material: memory CD4+ T cells sorted from blood. The subset is: CD45RA-negative fraction. The receptor set was obtained from a man aged 18 to 29 in good health.

The chain is built from TRBV7-2 and TRBJ2-1; 11 positions match TRBD2. Germline V gives CDR1 SGHTA, CDR2 FQGNSA. Trimming at V came to 2 bases and at J to 4 bases, leaving 4 bases not matched to a gene. The length of the CDR3 is 16 residues. The CDR3 coding sequence is TGTGCCAGCAGCTTAATTAGCGGGGGGGCTTACAATGAGCAGTTCTTC. It specifies CASSLISGGAYNEQFF. Together with reference TRBV7-2 and TRBJ2-1, the CDR3 gives the full variable domain: GAGVSQSPSNKVTEKGKDVELRCDPISGHTALYWYRQSLGQGLEFLIYFQGNSAPDKSGLPSDRFSAERTGGSVSTLTIQRTQQEDSAVYLCASSLISGGAYNEQFFGPGTRLTVL.

This clone was detected once. The chain recombines TRBV19 with TRBJ1-6, with D possibly being TRBD1 (5 bases). The CDR3 extends over 16 amino acids. CDR1 LNHDA and CDR2 SQIVND come from the germline V gene (reference sequence). V lost 5 bases and J lost 6, with 17 bases in between. The CDR3 is CASSSLGTRGNSPLHF. The CDR3 nucleotides are TGTGCCAGTAGTTCCCTGGGGACTCGAGGTAATTCACCCCTCCACTTT.

The V call is TRBV9, the J call TRBJ2-3; D perhaps matches TRBD1 (5 bases). CDR3 length equals 16 residues. V lost 0 bases and J lost 0, with 11 bases in between. Per the germline V gene, CDR1 is SGDLS and CDR2 is YYNGEE. CDR3 residues: CASSVGQGLSTDTQYF. For the CDR3, the DNA is TGTGCCAGCAGCGTAGGCCAGGGCCTTAGCACAGATACGCAGTATTTT. Full variable domain (missing parts from reference TRBV9 and TRBJ2-3): DSGVTQTPKHLITATGQRVTLRCSPRSGDLSVYWYQQSLDQGLQFLIQYYNGEERAKGNILERFSAQQFPDLHSELNLSSLELGDSALYFCASSVGQGLSTDTQYFGPGTRLTVL.

This sequence joins TRBV14 and TRBJ1-5; perhaps TRBD1 as D (6 bases). V lost 0 bases and J 2 bases, leaving 11 bases between the germline ends. The V gene's germline CDR1 is SGHDN and CDR2 FVKESK. The CDR3 has 16 residues. CDR3 DNA: TGTGCCAGCAGCCAAGAGGGGGCGCAGGGCAATCAGCCCCAGCATTTT. Its protein product is CASSQEGAQGNQPQHF.

The chain couples TRBV28 to TRBJ2-7; TRBD1 matches 7 bases. CDR3 size: 14 residues. The V segment lost 8 bases and the J segment 4 bases; nucleotides outside the gene matches: 11. Germline values: CDR1 MDHEN, CDR2 SYDVKM. The CDR3 sequence: CASHEGAAKYEQYF. The CDR3 DNA sequence: TGTGCCAGCCATGAGGGGGCAGCCAAATACGAGCAGTACTTC.

The rearrangement uses TRBV5-1 and TRBJ2-2, with 11 bases fitting TRBD2. The CDR3 extends over 14 amino acids. Trimming cost V 4 bases and J 9 bases; bases outside gene matches: 5. CDR1 is SGHRS, CDR2 YFSETQ, per germline. CDR3 bases: TGCGCCAGCAGCCAACTAGCGGGAGACCGGGAGCTGTTTTTT. Translated, it gives CASSQLAGDRELFF.

This clone was detected only a few times. The rearrangement joins TRBV7-2 to TRBJ1-2; 7 nucleotides line up with TRBD1. V lost 5 bases to trimming and J lost 4 bases; unmatched junction nucleotides: 1. This CDR3 is built from 12 residues. Germline values: CDR1 SGHTA, CDR2 FQGNSA. The CDR3 sequence: CASSRDSYGYTF. The CDR3 nucleotides are TGTGCCAGCAGCCGGGACAGCTATGGCTACACCTTC.

The CDR3: CASSEQGGTDTQYF. The CDR3 DNA is TGCGCCAGCAGTGAGCAGGGAGGCACAGATACGCAGTATTTT. The chain links TRBV10-2 to TRBJ2-3, with D perhaps matching TRBD1 or TRBD2 (5 bases each). The CDR3 has 14 residues. The V gene's germline CDR1 is WSHSY and CDR2 SAAADI. V was trimmed by 2 bases and J by 1 base, leaving 7 bases between them.

The gene calls are TRBV2 and TRBJ1-5; a possible D gene is TRBD1 (6 bases). Trimming pared 6 bases from V and 5 bases from J, leaving 8 bases between. CDR1 and CDR2 (germline): SNHLY, FYNNEI. The CDR3 has 12 amino acids. The CDR3: CASRDSYQPQHF. CDR3 in DNA: TGTGCCAGCAGGGACAGCTATCAGCCCCAGCATTTT.

The rearrangement joins TRBV2 to TRBJ2-1, with 7 nucleotides matching TRBD1. Trimming took 9 bases from V and 1 from J; bases not matched to a gene: 9. The CDR3 extends over 15 amino acids. Germline CDR1 SNHLY, CDR2 FYNNEI. CDR3 coding DNA: TGTGCCAGAAAAGTTACAGGGGCTTCCTACAATGAGCAGTTCTTC. It codes for CARKVTGASYNEQFF.

This chain uses TRBV27 with TRBJ2-7; a possible D gene is TRBD2 (5 bases). V gave up 6 bases and J gave up 7 bases, with 19 bases separating them. CDR1 is MNHEY, CDR2 SMNVEV, per germline (reference sequence). CDR3 length: 14 residues. Here the CDR3 DNA reads TGTGCCAGCAGCAGCATCGGGAACGGCTGGGAGCAGTACTTC. The encoded protein is CASSSIGNGWEQYF.

The chain couples TRBV27 to TRBJ1-1; 9 nucleotides line up with TRBD1. With 3 bases clipped from V and 4 bases from J, the junction kept 9 bases outside the gene matches. The length of the CDR3 is 16 residues. Per the germline V gene, CDR1 is MNHEY and CDR2 is SMNVEV (reference sequence). CDR3 in DNA: TGTGCCAGCAGTTTCACAGGGGGCGGGTGGCGCACTGAAGCTTTCTTT. Protein: CASSFTGGGWRTEAFF.

V is TRBV5-1 and J is TRBJ2-3, with D unresolved. The length of the CDR3 is 15 residues. V lost 0 bases to trimming and J lost 4 bases, with 12 bases between them. Germline-derived CDR1 and CDR2 are SGHRS and YFSETQ. The CDR3 reads CASSLVPNGADTQYF. CDR3 sequence (DNA): TGCGCCAGCAGCTTGGTTCCAAACGGTGCAGATACGCAGTATTTT.

This clone turned up a few times. V is TRBV10-2 and J is TRBJ2-5; 8 positions agree with TRBD2. Germline assignment: CDR1 WSHSY and CDR2 SAAADI. Germline trimming cut 6 bases from V and 3 bases from J; bases unmatched to any gene: 3. CDR3 length: 13 amino acids. The CDR3 protein is CASRSGLEETQYF. The CDR3 DNA reads TGCGCCAGCAGATCGGGACTAGAAGAGACCCAGTACTTC.

V gene TRBV5-6 combines with J gene TRBJ2-1, with 8 bases aligning to TRBD2. This CDR3 is built from 14 residues. V lost 4 bases and J lost 9; bases outside the gene matches: 9. Looked up from germline, CDR1 is SGHDT and CDR2 is YYEEEE. CDR3 sequence: CASSPGLGHGEQFF. CDR3 nucleotides: TGTGCCAGCAGCCCGGGACTAGGACACGGTGAGCAGTTCTTC.